This TCR beta chain was profiled in a study of control samples from healthy donors and cancer patients. The table came from immunoSEQ multiplex PCR; TCRdb's copy has only in-frame clones and leaves some out. The sample lists around 160,000 clones, 90% to 95% seen once, with about 5.8% in the top ten. There are 13 residues in the CDR3. Germline V CDR1 and CDR2: MNHEY, SVGAGI. Trimming left V 2 bases short and J 8 bases short, with 12 bases between. V gene TRBV6-5 combines with J gene TRBJ1-1; D gene unclear. The sample was blood. The receptor's source is a man aged 18 to 30 in good health. The CDR3 loop reads CASSYRSRLEAFF. The CDR3 nucleotides read TGTGCCAGCAGTTACAGGTCCAGGCTCGAAGCTTTCTTT.